This T cell receptor beta chain is from a study of blood T cell repertoires in COVID-19. Study background: Samples came from the United States, Italy and Spain, spanning acute and convalescent COVID-19. In each case, the material was cDNA or gDNA derived from T cells, B-cell-depleted T cells, or PBMCs.

Original processing methods: Using reference gene primer amplification, nucleated cell counts were estimated. This table comes from immunoSEQ multiplex PCR, and its TCRdb copy is limited to in-frame clones, with some not included. Clonal size and the V and J genes are those of that table, whereas D and trimming came from the DNA. Of some 78,000 clones in the sample, roughly 85% were seen once. Germline V lookup: CDR1 LNHNV, CDR2 YYDKDF (reference sequence). This CDR3 has 15 amino acids. V trimming: 6 bases; J trimming: 1 base; junction bases outside the gene matches: 6. This chain joins TRBV15 and TRBJ1-1, with 9 positions matching TRBD1. Sequencing input: peripheral blood. The origin of this receptor is an elderly woman with active or convalescent COVID-19. CDR3 nucleotide sequence: TGTGCCACCAGACATACGGGACAGGGGAACACTGAAGCTTTCTTT. Protein: CATRHTGQGNTEAFF.